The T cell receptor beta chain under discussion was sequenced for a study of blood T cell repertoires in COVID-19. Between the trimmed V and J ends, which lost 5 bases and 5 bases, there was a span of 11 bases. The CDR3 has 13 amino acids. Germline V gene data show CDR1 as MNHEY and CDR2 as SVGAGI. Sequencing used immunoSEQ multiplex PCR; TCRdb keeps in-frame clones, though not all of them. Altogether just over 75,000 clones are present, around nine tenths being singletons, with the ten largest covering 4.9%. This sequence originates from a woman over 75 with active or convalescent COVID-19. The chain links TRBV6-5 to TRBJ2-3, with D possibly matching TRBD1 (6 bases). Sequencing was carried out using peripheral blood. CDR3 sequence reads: CASSQLGGDTQYF. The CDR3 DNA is TGTGCCAGCAGTCAGTTAGGGGGAGATACGCAGTATTTT.